Below, 32 T cell receptor beta chains from the same sample are listed, as sequenced in a study of PD-L1 blockade in urothelial cancer. Only in-frame clones appear in the TCRdb table, and some are missing; sequencing was by immunoSEQ multiplex PCR. The sample gives some 76,000 clones, about 88% of which show up once; 3% to 4% is in the top ten. Material: PBMCs, obtained around atezolizumab (anti-PD-L1) treatment. These TCRs come from a man aged 55 to 70 with urothelial cancer.

The chain carries TRBV19 and TRBJ2-1, with 8 bases matching TRBD2. The germline gives CDR1 LNHDA, CDR2 SQIVND (reference sequence). J was trimmed by 8 bases and V by 3 bases; bases with no gene match: 15. This CDR3 is 17 amino acids long. Here the CDR3 reads CASSIARTSRARDEQFF. In DNA form, the CDR3 reads TGTGCCAGTAGTATCGCTCGGACTAGCAGGGCTCGGGATGAGCAGTTCTTC.

The chain combines TRBV28 with TRBJ2-1, with 10 bases that match TRBD2. The CDR3 is 15 amino acids. Germline V lookup: CDR1 MDHEN, CDR2 SYDVKM. The junction had 12 bases not matched to a gene; V was cut back by 6 bases and J by 10 bases. The CDR3 DNA reads as TGTGCCAGCAGCGCCTCCGGGACTAGCGCTAGAGAGCAGTTCTTC. Translating it yields CASSASGTSAREQFF.

This chain connects TRBV7-3 to TRBJ2-3; D not certain. The germline CDR1 and CDR2 sequences are SGHTA and FQGTGA. V dropped 5 bases and J dropped 0 bases, with 9 bases sitting between them. The CDR3 spans 14 residues. The CDR3 region has the DNA TGTGCCAGCAGCACGACCGGGAGCACAGATACGCAGTATTTT. Its translation: CASSTTGSTDTQYF. Together with reference TRBV7-3 and TRBJ2-3, the CDR3 gives the full variable domain: GAGVSQTPSNKVTEKGKYVELRCDPISGHTALYWYRQSLGQGPEFLIYFQGTGAADDSGLPNDRFFAVRPEGSVSTLKIQRTERGDSAVYLCASSTTGSTDTQYFGPGTRLTVL.

The gene calls are TRBV14 and TRBJ2-7; TRBD1 aligns across 9 bases. Germline-derived CDR1 and CDR2 are SGHDN and FVKESK. With 6 bases clipped from V and 6 bases from J, the junction kept 12 bases outside the gene matches. The CDR3 covers 15 residues. CDR3 nucleotides: TGTGCCAGCAGTCAAATCCGCACAGGGGGCGGCGAGCAGTACTTC. Translating gives CASSQIRTGGGEQYF.

The V call is TRBV5-1, the J call TRBJ2-7, with 10 positions matching TRBD2. The CDR3 covers 15 residues. V lost 4 bases, J lost 2 bases, and 6 bases stayed unmatched. Per the germline V gene, CDR1 is SGHRS and CDR2 is YFSETQ. The CDR3 nucleotides read TGCGCCAGCAGCCTTCTTAGCGGGAGGACCTACGAGCAGTACTTC. Protein: CASSLLSGRTYEQYF.

V usage is TRBV27 and J usage is TRBJ1-2; the match to TRBD1 covers 10 bases. Germline V lookup: CDR1 MNHEY, CDR2 SMNVEV (reference sequence). V shed 6 bases, J shed 6 bases, and the junction held 4 bases outside the gene matches. This CDR3 is built from 13 residues. In DNA form, the CDR3 reads TGTGCCAGCAGGGACAGGGGGTGGGATGGCTACACCTTC. Translated: CASRDRGWDGYTF.

The chain joins TRBV6-5 to TRBJ2-1, with 10 bases identical to TRBD2. This CDR3 contains 15 residues. From germline, CDR1 is MNHEY and CDR2 SVGAGI. Trimming took 5 bases from V and 2 from J; bases not matched to a gene: 3. CDR3 sequence: CASSKLAGAYNEQFF. Here the CDR3 DNA reads TGTGCCAGCAGTAAGCTAGCGGGGGCCTACAATGAGCAGTTCTTC.

The chain employs TRBV19 and TRBJ2-2; 7 positions agree with TRBD2. This CDR3 region has 14 residues. Per germline, CDR1 LNHDA and CDR2 SQIVND (reference sequence). V lost 10 bases to trimming and J lost 4 bases; unmatched junction nucleotides: 9. CDR3 in DNA: TGTGCCACCTCACTAGCGCCGAGCACCGGGGAGCTGTTTTTT. It is translated as CATSLAPSTGELFF. The entire variable domain, with the rest obtained from reference TRBV19 and TRBJ2-2, is as follows: DGGITQSPKYLFRKEGQNVTLSCEQNLNHDAMYWYRQDPGQGLRLIYYSQIVNDFQKGDIAEGYSVSREKKESFPLTVTSAQKNPTAFYLCATSLAPSTGELFFGEGSRLTVL.

J is TRBJ2-1 and V is TRBV19; 7 bases match TRBD1. This CDR3 is built from 13 residues. Germline CDR1 LNHDA, CDR2 SQIVND (reference sequence). The V gene end was trimmed by 5 bases and the J gene end by 7 bases; junction bases not matched to a gene: 5. The CDR3 DNA reads as TGTGCCAGTAGTGCGACAGGGCTTAATGAGCAGTTCTTC. This gives the protein CASSATGLNEQFF.

On this clone itself: Other DNA sequences from this sample encode an identical CDR3 as well. J is TRBJ1-5 and V is TRBV5-1; D is possibly TRBD1 (6 bases). Looked up from germline, CDR1 is SGHRS and CDR2 is YFSETQ. This CDR3 is built from 14 residues. Trimming pared 4 bases from V and 3 bases from J, leaving 11 bases between. The CDR3 loop reads CASSLDSINQPQHF. The CDR3 DNA follows: TGCGCCAGCAGCCTGGACAGTATCAATCAGCCCCAGCATTTT.

This chain joins TRBV6-5 and TRBJ2-7, with a tentative D call TRBD2 (5 bases). In germline, CDR1 is MNHEY, CDR2 SVGAGI. The germline V and J ends were trimmed by 6 bases and 3 bases, with 12 bases remaining between them. This CDR3 region has 13 residues. The CDR3 loop is CASSRGSYYEQYF. The CDR3 DNA follows: TGTGCCAGCAGCCGCGGGTCTTACTACGAGCAGTACTTC.

V is TRBV2 and J is TRBJ2-7; 7 nucleotides line up with TRBD1. The CDR3 is 13 amino acids. With 9 bases clipped from V and 3 bases from J, the junction kept 8 bases outside the gene matches. The germline V gene encodes CDR1 SNHLY and CDR2 FYNNEI. CDR3 sequence: CASTTGTLYEQYF. CDR3 DNA sequence: TGTGCCAGTACGACAGGGACCCTCTACGAGCAGTACTTC.

The V and J genes are TRBV7-9 and TRBJ2-3, with 7 bases that match TRBD2. V shed 1 base, J shed 5 bases, and the junction held 3 bases outside the gene matches. The germline V gene has CDR1 SEHNR and CDR2 FQNEAQ (reference sequence). This CDR3 has 14 residues. CDR3 nucleotides: TGTGCCAGCAGCTTAGAAGCTAGCGGAGATACGCAGTATTTT. This codes for CASSLEASGDTQYF.

The chain employs TRBV7-6 and TRBJ2-7, with 7 bases aligning to TRBD1. CDR3 length: 17 residues. The ends lost 4 bases at V and 0 bases at J; junction bases unmatched: 12. Germline assignment: CDR1 SGHVS and CDR2 FNYEAQ. The CDR3 reads CASSSRYIGTASYEQYF. DNA of the CDR3: TGTGCCAGCAGCTCTAGATATATCGGGACAGCCTCCTACGAGCAGTACTTC.

The rearrangement uses TRBV9 and TRBJ1-4; D perhaps matches TRBD1 (5 bases). Germline V gene sequence: CDR1 SGDLS, CDR2 YYNGEE. The CDR3 contains 14 residues. The germline V and J ends were trimmed by 2 bases and 3 bases, with 8 bases remaining between them. The DNA of the CDR3 is TGTGCCAGCAGCGTTGGGGGGGCTAATGAAAAACTGTTTTTT. As protein: CASSVGGANEKLFF.

DNA of the CDR3: TGTGCCACCAGCAGACGAGGGACTCCCAAGCGGCCAGATACGCAGTATTTT. Translated, it gives CATSRRGTPKRPDTQYF. The V and J genes are TRBV15 and TRBJ2-3, with a possible D match to TRBD2 (6 bases). Germline V gene sequence: CDR1 LNHNV, CDR2 YYDKDF (reference sequence). V lost 2 bases and J 4 bases, leaving 19 bases between the germline ends. The length of the CDR3 is 17 residues.

This chain links TRBV29-1 with TRBJ1-2; possible D gene TRBD1, 6 bases. The ends were cut back, 4 bases at V and 2 bases at J, with 8 bases in the middle. The CDR3 is made up of 12 amino acids. CDR1 is SQVTM and CDR2 is ANQGSEA in the germline V gene. Written as DNA, the CDR3 is TGCAGCGTTGGTGGGGGCAACTATGGCTACACCTTC. Translating gives CSVGGGNYGYTF.

This chain uses TRBV28 with TRBJ2-7; 8 bases fit TRBD2. V was clipped by 6 bases and J by 7 bases; unmatched bases: 11. The CDR3 loop spans 14 amino acids. The germline gives CDR1 MDHEN, CDR2 SYDVKM. For the CDR3, the DNA is TGTGCCAGCAGGCCGGGACTAGTACGCGGGGAGCAGTACTTC. Residues: CASRPGLVRGEQYF.

V usage is TRBV7-8 and J usage is TRBJ1-1; D remains ambiguous. Trimming took off 5 bases at V and 11 bases at J, with 15 bases between the two ends. CDR3 size: 12 residues. Germline loops: CDR1 SGHVS, CDR2 FQNEAQ. CDR3 nucleotides: TGTGCCAGCAGCCCCTCTCTTGAGTCGGCTTTCTTT. It yields the protein CASSPSLESAFF.

This chain connects TRBV19 to TRBJ2-7, with TRBD1 matching over 7 bases. V was pared by 5 bases and J by 2 bases, with 6 bases of the junction left unmatched. The CDR3 spans 14 residues. Germline CDR1 LNHDA, CDR2 SQIVND (reference sequence). CDR3 in DNA: TGTGCCAGTAGTCCTGAGACAGGGCCCTACGAGCAGTACTTC. It yields the protein CASSPETGPYEQYF.

This chain uses TRBV4-2 with TRBJ2-3; TRBD2 might be the D (5 bases). The CDR3 length is 15 residues. Trimming took off 4 bases at V and 2 bases at J, with 13 bases between the two ends. Germline assignment: CDR1 LGHNA and CDR2 YNFKEQ. The CDR3 region is CASSPYGELTDTQYF. The CDR3 coding sequence is TGTGCCAGCAGCCCCTACGGGGAGCTCACAGATACGCAGTATTTT.

The CDR3 DNA reads TGCAGCGTTGGTCCAGGGATGGAGACCCAGTACTTC. It codes for CSVGPGMETQYF. J is TRBJ2-5 and V is TRBV29-1, with TRBD1 as a possible D gene (5 bases). CDR3 size: 12 residues. Trimming shortened V by 4 bases and J by 5 bases, and 11 bases separated the two germline ends. Germline-derived CDR1 and CDR2 are SQVTM and ANQGSEA.

The chain couples TRBV11-1 to TRBJ2-1, with 9 positions matching TRBD2. Germline CDR1 SGHAT, CDR2 FQDESV (reference sequence). The CDR3 is 16 residues long. V lost 2 bases to trimming and J lost 8 bases; unmatched junction nucleotides: 10. The CDR3 loop is CASSLWRGGERDEQFF. DNA for the CDR3: TGTGCCAGCAGCTTATGGCGGGGGGGAGAAAGAGATGAGCAGTTCTTC.

The chain employs TRBV18 and TRBJ1-1, with 8 bases lining up with TRBD1. This CDR3 spans 12 amino acids. Per the germline V gene, CDR1 is KGHSH and CDR2 is LQKENI. V shed 6 bases and J 8 bases; nucleotides not matched to a gene: 5. The CDR3 region is CASSPGTGEAFF. The CDR3 DNA reads TGTGCCAGCTCCCCCGGGACAGGAGAAGCTTTCTTT.

The genes are TRBV5-1 and TRBJ1-1; 12 nucleotides align to TRBD1. J gave up 1 base and V 2 bases, and 3 bases lay outside the gene matches. Per germline, CDR1 SGHRS and CDR2 YFSETQ. This CDR3 is built from 16 residues. In nucleotides, the CDR3 is TGCGCCAGCAGCTTCCGGGACAGGGGGCCGAACACTGAAGCTTTCTTT. It encodes CASSFRDRGPNTEAFF.

In nucleotides, the CDR3 is TGTGCCAGCTCACCTCCGGGCCTAGCGGGGGGCTCTCTTGGGAATGAGCAGTTCTTC. It is translated as CASSPPGLAGGSLGNEQFF. The chain joins TRBV18 to TRBJ2-1, with 11 bases lining up with TRBD2. J gave up 7 bases and V 3 bases, and 17 bases lay outside the gene matches. The CDR3 contains 19 residues. Germline V gene lookup returns CDR1 KGHSH and CDR2 LQKENI.

The sample holds one count of this clone. The V gene is TRBV5-1, the J gene TRBJ2-3; D is possibly TRBD2 (5 bases). The CDR3 has 19 residues. Germline CDR1 reads SGHRS; CDR2 reads YFSETQ. The ends were cut back, 3 bases at V and 2 bases at J, with 25 bases in the middle. The CDR3 reads CASSSRGIVRNRNTDTQYF. The CDR3 DNA follows: TGCGCCAGCAGCTCTCGGGGAATAGTCCGTAACCGAAACACAGATACGCAGTATTTT.

This clone came up once. V gene TRBV5-4 combines with J gene TRBJ1-1; no firm D call. The CDR3 has 16 amino acids. Germline loops: CDR1 SGHNT, CDR2 YYREEE (reference sequence). V was cut by 4 bases and J by 1 base, with 17 bases left in between. CDR3 in DNA: TGTGCCAGCAGCCTACGGCCCAGCGTTGGGAACACTGAAGCTTTCTTT. Its protein product is CASSLRPSVGNTEAFF.

V usage is TRBV7-2 and J usage is TRBJ1-4, with 12 nucleotides matching TRBD1. CDR3 length: 15 residues. Germline V gene data show CDR1 as SGHTA and CDR2 as FQGNSA. Trimming cost V 5 bases and J 14 bases; bases outside gene matches: 12. CDR3 in DNA: TGTGCCAGCAGCCCCGCCGGGACAGGGGGCAGGAACCTGTTTTTT. It is translated as CASSPAGTGGRNLFF. Variable domain in full (rest from reference TRBV7-2 and TRBJ1-4): GAGVSQSPSNKVTEKGKDVELRCDPISGHTALYWYRQSLGQGLEFLIYFQGNSAPDKSGLPSDRFSAERTGGSVSTLTIQRTQQEDSAVYLCASSPAGTGGRNLFFGSGTQLSVL.

The chain uses TRBV2 and TRBJ2-7, with 8 bases aligning to TRBD2. The CDR3 is 14 residues long. V trimming: 6 bases; J trimming: 2 bases; junction bases outside the gene matches: 6. The germline gives CDR1 SNHLY, CDR2 FYNNEI. The CDR3 DNA follows: TGTGCCAGCAGGGGGAGCGGGGGCCCCTACGAGCAGTACTTC. Protein sequence: CASRGSGGPYEQYF.

The chain employs TRBV10-3 and TRBJ1-2; TRBD1 is a possible D gene (6 bases). The CDR3 covers 17 residues. Germline loops: CDR1 ENHRY, CDR2 SYGVKD. V lost 0 bases to trimming and J lost 5 bases, with 19 bases between them. CDR3: CAISESTSQQGLYGYTF. The CDR3, as DNA: TGTGCCATCAGTGAGTCGACATCCCAACAGGGCCTATATGGCTACACCTTC.

In its sample, this clone was seen once. The V gene is TRBV12-5, the J gene TRBJ1-2; D is perhaps TRBD1 (5 bases). Germline V gene data show CDR1 as LGHNT and CDR2 as FRNRAP. This CDR3 is 17 amino acids long. V dropped 2 bases and J dropped 3 bases, with 19 bases sitting between them. As DNA, the CDR3 is TGTGCTAGTGGTTTGCCAACTGCCTCGGACAAATACTATGGCTACACCTTC. Amino acids: CASGLPTASDKYYGYTF.